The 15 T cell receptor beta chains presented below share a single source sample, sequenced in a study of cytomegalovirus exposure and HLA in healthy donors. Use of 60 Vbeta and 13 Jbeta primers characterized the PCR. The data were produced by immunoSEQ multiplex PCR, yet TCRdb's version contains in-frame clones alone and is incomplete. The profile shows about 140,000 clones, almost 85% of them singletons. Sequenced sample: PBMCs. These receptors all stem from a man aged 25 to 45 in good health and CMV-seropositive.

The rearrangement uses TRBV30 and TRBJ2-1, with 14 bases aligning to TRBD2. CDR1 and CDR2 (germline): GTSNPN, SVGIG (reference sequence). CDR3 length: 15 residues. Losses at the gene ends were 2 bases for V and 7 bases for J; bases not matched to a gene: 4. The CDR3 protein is CAWSKRTSGGNEQFF. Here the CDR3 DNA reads TGTGCCTGGAGTAAAAGGACTAGCGGGGGGAATGAGCAGTTCTTC.

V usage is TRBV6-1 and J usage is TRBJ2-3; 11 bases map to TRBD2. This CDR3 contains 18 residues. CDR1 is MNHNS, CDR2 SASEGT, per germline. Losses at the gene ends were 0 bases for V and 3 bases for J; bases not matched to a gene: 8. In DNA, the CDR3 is TGTGCCAGCAGTGAAGCTAGCGGGGGGGCCGGGGGAACAGATACGCAGTATTTT. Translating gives CASSEASGGAGGTDTQYF.

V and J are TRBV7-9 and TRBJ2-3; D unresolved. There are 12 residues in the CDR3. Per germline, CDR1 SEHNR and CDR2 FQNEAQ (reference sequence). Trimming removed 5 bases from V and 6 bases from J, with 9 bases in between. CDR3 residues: CASSLNGDTQYF. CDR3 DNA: TGTGCCAGCAGCCTCAACGGGGATACGCAGTATTTT. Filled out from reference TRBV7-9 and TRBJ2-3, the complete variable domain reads DTGVSQNPRHKITKRGQNVTFRCDPISEHNRLYWYRQTLGQGPEFLTYFQNEAQLEKSRLLSDRFSAERPKGSFSTLEIQRTEQGDSAMYLCASSLNGDTQYFGPGTRLTVL.

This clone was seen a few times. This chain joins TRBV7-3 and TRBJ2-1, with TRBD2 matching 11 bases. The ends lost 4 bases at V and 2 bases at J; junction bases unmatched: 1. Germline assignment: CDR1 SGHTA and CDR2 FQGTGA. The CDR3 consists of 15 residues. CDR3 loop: CASSSTSGTYNEQFF. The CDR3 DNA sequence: TGTGCCAGCAGCTCGACTAGCGGGACCTACAATGAGCAGTTCTTC.

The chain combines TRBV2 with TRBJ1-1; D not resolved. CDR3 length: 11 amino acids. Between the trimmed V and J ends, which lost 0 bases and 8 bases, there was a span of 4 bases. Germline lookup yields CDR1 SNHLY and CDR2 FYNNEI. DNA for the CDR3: TGTGCCAGCAGTGAAGCAAGCGAAGCTTTCTTT. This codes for CASSEASEAFF.

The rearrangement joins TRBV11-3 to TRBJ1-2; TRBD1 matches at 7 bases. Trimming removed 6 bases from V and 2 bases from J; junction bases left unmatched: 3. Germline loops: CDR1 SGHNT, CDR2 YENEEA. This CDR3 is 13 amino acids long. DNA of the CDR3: TGTGCCAGCAGTACAGGGGAAAACTATGGCTACACCTTC. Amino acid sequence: CASSTGENYGYTF.

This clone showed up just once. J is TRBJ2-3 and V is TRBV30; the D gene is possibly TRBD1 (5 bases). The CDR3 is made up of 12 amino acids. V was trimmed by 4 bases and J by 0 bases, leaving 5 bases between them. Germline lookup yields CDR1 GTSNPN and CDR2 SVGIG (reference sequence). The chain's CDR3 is CAWTGSTDTQYF. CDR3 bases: TGTGCCTGGACAGGGAGCACAGATACGCAGTATTTT. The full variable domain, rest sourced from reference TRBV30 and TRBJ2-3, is SQTIHQWPATLVQPVGSPLSLECTVEGTSNPNLYWYRQAAGRGLQLLFYSVGIGQISSEVPQNLSASRPQDRQFILSSKKLLLSDSGFYLCAWTGSTDTQYFGPGTRLTVL.

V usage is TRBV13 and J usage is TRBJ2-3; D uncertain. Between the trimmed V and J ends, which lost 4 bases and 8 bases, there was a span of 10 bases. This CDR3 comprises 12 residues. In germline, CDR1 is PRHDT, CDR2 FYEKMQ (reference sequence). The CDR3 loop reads CASSSPPGTQYF. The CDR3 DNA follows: TGTGCCAGCAGCTCACCCCCAGGTACGCAGTATTTT.

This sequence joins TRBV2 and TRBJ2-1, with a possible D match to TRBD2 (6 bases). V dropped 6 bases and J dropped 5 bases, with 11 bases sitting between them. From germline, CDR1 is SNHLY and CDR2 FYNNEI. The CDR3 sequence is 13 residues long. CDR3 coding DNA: TGTGCCAGCAGCCTAGCGAGAAACAATGAGCAGTTCTTC. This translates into CASSLARNNEQFF.

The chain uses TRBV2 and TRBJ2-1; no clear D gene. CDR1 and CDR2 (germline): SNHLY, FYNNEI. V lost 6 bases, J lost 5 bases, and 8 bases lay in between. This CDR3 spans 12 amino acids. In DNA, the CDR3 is TGTGCCAGCAGCATTTCGGACAATGAGCAGTTCTTC. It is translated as CASSISDNEQFF.

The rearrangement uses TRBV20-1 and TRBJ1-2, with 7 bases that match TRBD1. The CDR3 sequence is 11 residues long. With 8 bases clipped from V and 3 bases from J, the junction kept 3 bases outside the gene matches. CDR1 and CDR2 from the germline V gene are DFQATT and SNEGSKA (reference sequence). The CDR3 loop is CSLTGDYGYTF. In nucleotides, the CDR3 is TGCAGTTTAACAGGGGACTATGGCTACACCTTC.

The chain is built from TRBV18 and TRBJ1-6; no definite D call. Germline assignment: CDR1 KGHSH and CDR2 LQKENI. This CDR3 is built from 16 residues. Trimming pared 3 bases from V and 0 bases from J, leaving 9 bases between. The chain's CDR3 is CASSPGQSSYNSPLHF. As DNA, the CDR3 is TGTGCCAGCTCACCTGGGCAGAGCTCCTATAATTCACCCCTCCACTTT.

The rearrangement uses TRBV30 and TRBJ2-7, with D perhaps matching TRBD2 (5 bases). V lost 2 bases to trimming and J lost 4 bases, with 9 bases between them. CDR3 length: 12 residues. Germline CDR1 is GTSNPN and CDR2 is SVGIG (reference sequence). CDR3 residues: CAWSPSRYEQYF. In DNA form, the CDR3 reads TGTGCCTGGAGTCCTAGCAGGTACGAGCAGTACTTC.

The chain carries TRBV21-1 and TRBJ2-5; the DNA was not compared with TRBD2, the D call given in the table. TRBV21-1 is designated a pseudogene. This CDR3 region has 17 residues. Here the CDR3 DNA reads TGTGCCAGCAGCAAAGAAGGAGGGAGGGTCCCACAAGAGACCCAGTACTTC. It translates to CASSKEGGRVPQETQYF.

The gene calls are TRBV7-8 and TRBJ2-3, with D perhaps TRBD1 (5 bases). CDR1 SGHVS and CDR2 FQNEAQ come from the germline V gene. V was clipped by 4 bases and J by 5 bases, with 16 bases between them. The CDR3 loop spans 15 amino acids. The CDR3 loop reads CASSSRLSQGDTQYF. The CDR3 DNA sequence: TGTGCCAGCAGCTCCAGACTCAGCCAGGGAGATACGCAGTATTTT.